The 27 T cell receptor delta chains below were found in one sample sequenced in a study of γδ T cells in repeated Plasmodium falciparum infection. Flow sorting of PBMC yielded separate Vgamma9/Vdelta2+ and Vdelta2-negative gammadelta T cell populations for bulk repertoire analysis. TCRdb applied CATT to the multiplex PCR reads for clone calling. The sample shows tens of thousands of delta-chain clones, 0.75% to 1% of them seen only once. Sequencing was performed on gamma-delta T cells from blood. The source is a pool of human donors (malaria-infected and uninfected, not separated).

There are a few counts of this clone. The protein recorded in TCRdb matches a much larger clone and deviates from this DNA's translation at residue 12, suggesting a read error; the protein here is obtained by translating the DNA. There is no J gene call, but TRDV1 is given as the V gene; the tabulated D call, TRDD3, remains unverified against the DNA. The germline V gene encodes CDR1 TSWWSYY and CDR2 QGS. This CDR3 has 13 amino acids. The chain's CDR3 is CALKPGIGDKLTF. In DNA form, the CDR3 reads TGTGCTCTGAAGCCGGGGATTGGCGATAAACTCACCTTT.

This clone was recorded at least ten times. The chain has TRDV1 and TRDJ2, with D hard to call. V shed 4 bases and J shed 4 bases, with 31 bases lying between them. CDR3 length equals 21 residues. From germline, CDR1 is TSWWSYY and CDR2 QGS. In DNA, the CDR3 is TGTGCTCTTGGGGCGATGTTCCAACTCGGGCCCCCCCGGAACGAGACAGCACAACTCTTCTTT. Its translation: CALGAMFQLGPPRNETAQLFF.

To note about this clone: A far larger clone lies a single base away; this is likely a read error. Other nucleotide sequences in the sample specify the same CDR3. The chain has TRDV2 and TRDJ1; D is uncertain. Germline loops: CDR1 GEAIGNYY, CDR2 EKD. This CDR3 has 15 amino acids. CDR3 sequence: CACGKVSSDTDKLIF. The DNA of the CDR3 is TGCGCCTGCGGCAAGGTTAGTTCGGACACCGATAAACTCATCTTT.

This clone came up a few times. TCRdb shows a much larger clone's protein in place of this DNA's translation, and the two differ at residue 4, likely through a read error; the protein shown is translated from the DNA. The chain is built from TRDV1 and TRDJ3, with 11 bases fitting TRDD3. TCRdb supplies no J gene; here it was assigned by aligning the nucleotide sequence to germline. Germline V lookup: CDR1 TSWWSYY, CDR2 QGS. The CDR3 sequence is 22 residues long. J gave up 0 bases and V 7 bases, and 17 bases lay outside the gene matches. This CDR3 reads CALERTWGIRVSSSWDTRQMFF. CDR3 nucleotides: TGTGCTCTTGAGCGAACGTGGGGGATACGCGTTTCGAGCTCCTGGGACACCCGACAGATGTTTTTC.

This clone was seen more than once but under ten times. The protein given by TCRdb reflects a much larger clone and differs at residue 17 from this DNA's translation, likely from a read error; the protein shown is the DNA's translation. The rearrangement joins TRDV1 to TRDJ3; D might be TRDD3 (6 bases). TCRdb supplies no J gene; here it was assigned by aligning the nucleotide sequence to germline. From germline, CDR1 is TSWWSYY and CDR2 QGS. CDR3 size: 23 residues. This chain's CDR3 is CALGELGFSLLNWEAWGTRQMFF. In DNA form, the CDR3 reads TGTGCTCTTGGGGAACTAGGGTTCAGTCTACTGAACTGGGAAGCCTGGGGCACCCGACAGATGTTTTTC.

In regard to this clone: A single base is all that separates this from a far larger clone, so a read error is likely. This CDR3 is also generated by other DNA sequences in the sample. CDR3 amino acids: CALGEPPSGGDTRGRGTDKLIF. CDR3 nucleotides: TGTGCCCTTGGGGAACCCCCTTCGGGGGGGGATACGCGTGGACGAGGGACCGATAAACTCATCTTT. The rearrangement uses TRDV1 and TRDJ1, with TRDD3 matching over 10 bases. Here the J gene was assigned by germline matching of the DNA, as TCRdb has none. The germline V gene encodes CDR1 TSWWSYY and CDR2 QGS. The CDR3 sequence is 22 residues long.

In this sample, this clone turned up a few times. The protein TCRdb gives is from a much larger clone and does not agree with this DNA's translation at residue 7, likely a read error; the protein shown here comes from the DNA. V is TRDV2 and J is TRDJ1, with 10 bases matching TRDD3. TCRdb lists no J gene, so it was determined here by aligning the DNA to germline. Germline assignment: CDR1 GEAIGNYY and CDR2 EKD. Germline trimming cut 2 bases from V and 4 bases from J; bases unmatched to any gene: 18. CDR3 size: 19 residues. The CDR3 sequence is CACDSLPGDTLGKGDKLIF. The CDR3 coding sequence is TGTGCCTGTGACAGTTTACCGGGGGATACGCTCGGGAAAGGCGATAAACTCATCTTT.

This clone has a handful of counts. A far larger clone is only one base removed, so a read error is likely. Other DNA sequences of this sample code for an identical CDR3. The chain couples TRDV2 to TRDJ1, with 7 bases that match TRDD3. The J gene, missing from TCRdb, was assigned here through DNA to germline matching. This CDR3 comprises 19 residues. V lost 3 bases, J lost 6 bases, and 24 bases stayed unmatched. Germline CDR1 is GEAIGNYY and CDR2 is EKD. CDR3 sequence: CACDSVHAGGYAKENKLIF. CDR3 in DNA: TGTGCCTGTGACTCCGTGCATGCGGGAGGATACGCGAAAGAGAATAAACTCATCTTT.

Points on this clone: For this DNA, TCRdb reports the protein of a much larger clone, which diverges at residue 13, most likely from a read error; the protein presented here is translated directly from the DNA. The V gene is TRDV2, the J gene TRDJ1, with TRDD3 matching 8 bases. V shed 0 bases, J shed 5 bases, and the junction held 16 bases outside the gene matches. Germline values: CDR1 GEAIGNYY, CDR2 EKD. The CDR3 consists of 18 residues. CDR3 residues: CACDTVGTGGLQSDKLIF. The CDR3 bases are TGTGCCTGTGACACCGTCGGTACTGGGGGCCTACAGAGTGATAAACTCATCTTT.

The table lists this clone with many counts. The protein given by TCRdb reflects a much larger clone and differs at residue 8 from this DNA's translation, likely from a read error; the protein shown is the DNA's translation. The chain combines TRDV3 with TRDJ1; D unresolved. Trimming removed 2 bases from V and 0 bases from J, with 13 bases in between. The CDR3 is 14 amino acids. The germline CDR1 and CDR2 sequences are TVYSNPD and GDNSRS (reference sequence). This chain's CDR3 is CAFFVPCHTDKLIF. The CDR3 bases are TGTGCCTTTTTTGTTCCGTGTCACACCGATAAACTCATCTTT.

In the case of this clone: The likely explanation is a read error, given a far larger clone one base away. The identical CDR3 is also encoded by other nucleotide sequences in the sample. The rearrangement links TRDV2 to TRDJ3; TRDD3 matches at 11 bases. The J gene is not listed in TCRdb, so it was assigned here from a DNA match to germline. V shed 2 bases and J 4 bases; nucleotides not matched to a gene: 15. CDR3 length: 21 residues. Germline V gene lookup returns CDR1 GEAIGNYY and CDR2 EKD. CDR3 in amino acids: CACDRKWGIRRSSWDTRQMFF. The DNA of the CDR3 is TGTGCCTGTGACAGAAAATGGGGGATACGCCGGAGCTCTTGGGACACCCGACAGATGTTTTTC.

This clone was observed at least ten times. A read error likely explains why the TCRdb protein, taken from a much larger clone, differs from this DNA's translation at residue 6; the protein shown is translated from the DNA. The chain links TRDV2 to TRDJ1, with 8 positions matching TRDD3. Germline trimming cut 0 bases from V and 6 bases from J; bases unmatched to any gene: 8. This CDR3 has 15 residues. In germline, CDR1 is GEAIGNYY, CDR2 EKD. This CDR3 is CACDTGGDRENKLIF. The CDR3 nucleotides read TGTGCCTGTGACACCGGGGGGGATAGGGAGAATAAACTCATCTTT.

This clone was seen a handful of times. A single base is all that separates this from a far larger clone, so a read error is likely. The identical CDR3 is also encoded by other nucleotide sequences in the sample. The chain couples TRDV2 to TRDJ1; D possibly corresponds to TRDD3 (6 bases). Trimming removed 0 bases at V and 0 bases at J, with 22 bases between. The CDR3 has 19 residues. Germline values: CDR1 GEAIGNYY, CDR2 EKD. The CDR3: CACDTDYWGAGPYTDKLIF. CDR3 nucleotide sequence: TGTGCCTGTGACACCGACTATTGGGGGGCCGGGCCTTACACCGATAAACTCATCTTT.

By share of the sample, this clone is medium-sized. Other DNA sequences in this sample translate to the same CDR3. The V call is TRDV1, the J call TRDJ2; TRDD3 is a possible D gene (6 bases). Germline V gene data show CDR1 as TSWWSYY and CDR2 as QGS. With 6 bases removed from V and 2 bases from J, the gap between germline ends came to 25 bases. There are 19 residues in the CDR3. CDR3 nucleotides: TGTGCTCTTGGAGCCCCATTCCCCTTTTGGGGGGGATTGACAGCACAACTCTTCTTT. This translates into CALGAPFPFWGGLTAQLFF.

Regarding this clone: The protein in TCRdb stems from a much larger clone and differs at residue 19 from this DNA's translation, likely a read error; here the protein is translated from the DNA. The V and J genes are TRDV2 and TRDJ1; 12 bases are a match to TRDD3. Germline CDR1 and CDR2: GEAIGNYY and EKD. This CDR3 contains 20 residues. The CDR3 reads CACDSVNDWGIPNYTDKLTF. CDR3 bases: TGTGCCTGTGACTCCGTCAATGACTGGGGGATACCTAACTACACCGATAAACTCACCTTT.

The sample holds a few counts of this clone. TCRdb pairs this DNA with a much larger clone's protein that differs at residue 17, likely a read error; the protein shown was translated from the DNA. A V gene of TRDV2 was called, but no J gene was assigned; the D call in the table, TRDD3, was not verified against the DNA. This CDR3 is built from 18 residues. Germline CDR1 reads GEAIGNYY; CDR2 reads EKD. The CDR3, as DNA: TGTGCCTGTGACACCCGTACTGGGGGATTGAGGGTGACCGATAAACTCACCTTT. It encodes CACDTRTGGLRVTDKLTF.

The table lists this clone with a few counts. The protein TCRdb gives is from a much larger clone and does not agree with this DNA's translation at residue 13, likely a read error; the protein shown here comes from the DNA. The chain couples TRDV2 to TRDJ3, with D possibly TRDD3 on 6 matching bases. TCRdb supplies no J gene; here it was assigned by aligning the nucleotide sequence to germline. CDR3 size: 19 residues. The germline V gene encodes CDR1 GEAIGNYY and CDR2 EKD. This chain's CDR3 is CACDTSRGTGSWGTRQMFF. The CDR3 DNA is TGTGCCTGTGACACAAGTAGGGGGACAGGCTCCTGGGGCACCCGACAGATGTTTTTC.

As concerns this clone: Since a far larger clone is one base different, this is likely a read error. Within the sample, other DNA sequences also encode this same CDR3. The gene calls are TRDV1 and TRDJ1, with 11 bases fitting TRDD3. The J gene was not available in TCRdb and was assigned here by matching the DNA to germline segments. The CDR3 consists of 16 residues. CDR1 and CDR2 (germline): TSWWSYY, QGS. Trimming cost V 0 bases and J 10 bases; bases outside gene matches: 10. CDR3 protein: CALGELALLGDTRLIF. CDR3 sequence (DNA): TGTGCTCTTGGGGAACTGGCCTTGCTGGGGGATACAAGACTCATCTTT.

There are a few counts of this clone. A read error is the likely source, as a far larger clone sits one nucleotide away. Other nucleotide sequences in the sample specify the same CDR3. The rearrangement links TRDV2 to TRDJ1; tentative D call: TRDD3 (6 bases). No J gene is reported in TCRdb; it was inferred here by comparing the DNA with germline. The V gene lost 0 bases and the J gene lost 5 bases, with 18 bases spanning the gap. Germline CDR1 and CDR2: GEAIGNYY and EKD. This CDR3 has 16 amino acids. The CDR3 DNA is TGTGCCTGTGACACCGTAGGGGCCGGGGATGGTGATAAACTCATCTTT. It is translated as CACDTVGAGDGDKLIF.

A word on this clone: TCRdb's protein, taken from a much larger clone, differs from this DNA's translation at residues 8 and 17, likely owing to a read error; the protein displayed comes from the DNA. The V gene reported is TRDV2; the J gene is uncalled; the table's D call of TRDD3 was not tested on the DNA. The germline V gene has CDR1 GEAIGNYY and CDR2 EKD. There are 18 residues in the CDR3. The chain's CDR3 is CACEPLSAGVGYTDKLTF. CDR3 in DNA: TGTGCCTGTGAGCCCCTCTCTGCTGGGGTCGGGTACACCGATAAACTCACCTTT.

This clone was recorded a few times. It is likely a read error: a sequence one base away is far more abundant. In the same sample, other DNA sequences code for this CDR3. This chain links TRDV2 with TRDJ1, with 8 bases aligning to TRDD3. The J gene, absent from TCRdb, was called here by matching the DNA to germline. This CDR3 has 18 amino acids. Germline-derived CDR1 and CDR2 are GEAIGNYY and EKD. The V gene end was trimmed by 0 bases and the J gene end by 0 bases; junction bases not matched to a gene: 11. CDR3 nucleotides: TGTGCCTGTGACACCCCAGGATTGGGGGATCTGTACACCGATAAACTCATCTTT. Its protein product is CACDTPGLGDLYTDKLIF.

Remarks on this clone: A read error likely explains why the TCRdb protein, taken from a much larger clone, differs from this DNA's translation at residue 4; the protein shown is translated from the DNA. V and J are TRDV2 and TRDJ1, with D maybe TRDD3 (6 bases). Since TCRdb gives no J gene, matching the DNA to germline was used here to assign it. Germline V lookup: CDR1 GEAIGNYY, CDR2 EKD. The CDR3 sequence is 15 residues long. The CDR3, as DNA: TGTGCCTGTGGCACCGTTGGGGATGACGCCGATAAACTCATCTTT. Amino acids: CACGTVGDDADKLIF.

By share, this clone counts as medium-sized. Other DNA sequences of this sample code for an identical CDR3. The genes are TRDV2 and TRDJ1; 7 nucleotides align to TRDD3. The CDR3 length is 18 residues. Trimming at V came to 0 bases and at J to 0 bases, leaving 12 bases not matched to a gene. Germline CDR1 and CDR2: GEAIGNYY and EKD. CDR3: CACDTVAGPGGHTDKLIF. CDR3 DNA: TGTGCCTGTGACACCGTCGCTGGCCCTGGGGGGCACACCGATAAACTCATCTTT.

This clone was observed a few times. This likely traces to a read error, being one base from a far larger clone. The sample carries other DNA sequences with the same CDR3. V usage is TRDV2 and J usage is TRDJ1, with 11 bases that match TRDD3. Since TCRdb gives no J gene, matching the DNA to germline was used here to assign it. Germline V CDR1 and CDR2: GEAIGNYY, EKD. There are 19 residues in the CDR3. This CDR3 reads CACDTVGVLVGDTPDKLIF. The DNA of the CDR3 is TGCGCCTGTGACACCGTGGGCGTACTGGTGGGGGATACGCCCGATAAACTCATCTTT.

Regarding this clone: A far larger clone is only one base removed, so a read error is likely. The identical CDR3 is also encoded by other nucleotide sequences in the sample. The chain carries TRDV1 and TRDJ1; 10 bases are shared with TRDD3. CDR1 and CDR2 from the germline V gene are TSWWSYY and QGS. The CDR3 has 19 amino acids. The CDR3 spells CALGDPESPYWGMFDKLIF. CDR3 bases: TGTGCTCTTGGGGATCCCGAATCTCCTTACTGGGGGATGTTTGATAAGCTCATCTTT.

This clone was detected ten times or more. A far larger clone is a single base away, which makes a read error likely. Distinct nucleotide sequences in the sample also encode this CDR3. The chain links TRDV1 to TRDJ1; 8 bases map to TRDD3. The CDR3 has 22 residues. CDR1 is TSWWSYY and CDR2 is QGS in the germline V gene. CDR3: CALEAPPSHTGGRQLYTDKLIF. The CDR3 DNA follows: TGTGCTCTTGAGGCCCCGCCGTCCCATACTGGGGGCCGACAACTGTACACCGATAAGCTCATCTTT.

This clone was detected ten times or more. TCRdb has a much larger clone's protein, which differs at residue 15 from the translation of this DNA, likely because of a read error; what is shown is the protein translated from the DNA. The chain links TRDV2 to TRDJ1; the D is unclear. Per germline, CDR1 GEAIGNYY and CDR2 EKD. CDR3 length: 16 residues. DNA for the CDR3: TGTGCCTGTGACGGGGTGACCCGATCCAACACCGATAAACTCACCTTT. As protein: CACDGVTRSNTDKLTF.